The rows below give T cell receptor beta chains drawn from one sample of a study of T-cell memory formation after mild COVID-19. TCRdb passed the 5' RACE reads through MiXCR, listing each CDR3 protein once. The repertoire consists of roughly 140,000 distinct CDR3 sequences, with around 15% occurring once and the leading ten covering about 30%. The sequenced sample consisted of PBMCs or a T cell subset sorted from them (not recorded which). Source of these receptors: an adult woman who had mild COVID-19 (a few samples of this study predate the infection). Cell type and time point are not known. Each CDR3 is given with its conserved first and last residue. The order of the fields is D gene, J gene, V gene, clone size, CDR3 DNA, CDR3 protein. D genes are given only for firm matches. Size tells how often a clone was seen (once, few, many) or the class of an expanded clone, and some rows leave it out.

D: -; J: TRBJ2-1; V: TRBV5-6; size: few; DNA: TGTGCCAGCCGCAGGGGTTCCTACAATGAGCAGTTCTTC; CDR3: CASRRGSYNEQFF
D: TRBD2; J: TRBJ2-1; V: TRBV5-5; size: few; DNA: TGTGCCAGCAGCTTTTCTCGCGGGGGGTACGATGAGCAGTTCTTC; CDR3: CASSFSRGGYDEQFF
D: -; J: TRBJ1-2; V: TRBV5-4; size: few; DNA: TGTGCCAGCAGCTTGTCCCCTGTCGGGGTCCAGTATGGCTACACCTTC; CDR3: CASSLSPVGVQYGYTF
D: -; J: TRBJ2-2; V: TRBV7-3; size: -; DNA: TGTGCCAGCAGCTTAGATAAGGACAGCCCCACCGGGGAGCTGTTTTTT; CDR3: CASSLDKDSPTGELFF
D: TRBD2; J: TRBJ2-1; V: TRBV6-1; size: few; DNA: TGTGCCAGCAGTGAAGAAGGGGGCGGGAGGGCCGATGAGCAGTTCTTC; CDR3: CASSEEGGGRADEQFF
D: -; J: TRBJ1-1; V: TRBV4-1; size: few; DNA: TGCGCCAGCAGCCAAGAGAACGCCCCTGAAGCTTTCTTT; CDR3: CASSQENAPEAFF
D: -; J: TRBJ2-2; V: TRBV23-1; size: few; DNA: TGCGCCAGCAGTCAATCTGGGACGATGGGGAGAGGAACCGGGGAGCTGTTTTTT; CDR3: CASSQSGTMGRGTGELFF
D: -; J: TRBJ2-7; V: TRBV5-1; size: -; DNA: TGCGCCAGCAGCATATACTCGACACTAAACGGGGCCTACGAGCAGTACTTC; CDR3: CASSIYSTLNGAYEQYF
D: -; J: TRBJ2-7; V: TRBV4-1; size: few; DNA: TGCGCCAGCAGCCAAGGTGCTGGCGAGCAGTACTTC; CDR3: CASSQGAGEQYF
D: -; J: TRBJ1-1; V: TRBV30; size: few; DNA: TGTGCCTGGAGTGTACGCGCAAACCCTGAAGCTTTCTTT; CDR3: CAWSVRANPEAFF
D: -; J: TRBJ1-1; V: TRBV20-1; size: few; DNA: TGCAGTGCCCGGGGGGGCAGGGAAACTGAAGCTTTCTTT; CDR3: CSARGGRETEAFF
D: -; J: TRBJ2-1; V: TRBV9; size: few; DNA: TGTGCCAGCAGCGTAGAAGGACATGAGCAGTTCTTC; CDR3: CASSVEGHEQFF
D: TRBD2; J: TRBJ2-3; V: TRBV12-3/TRBV12-4; size: many; DNA: TGTGCCAGCAGTTTAAGACTAGCGAAAGATACGCAGTATTTT; CDR3: CASSLRLAKDTQYF
D: TRBD2; J: TRBJ2-7; V: TRBV7-8; size: few; DNA: TGTGCCAGCAGCATTTCCGGGACTAGCTCAATGGAGTACGAGCAGTACTTC; CDR3: CASSISGTSSMEYEQYF
D: -; J: TRBJ2-5; V: TRBV29-1; size: many; DNA: TGCAGCGCCAATGGGAGGGGGCAAGAGACCCAGTACTTC; CDR3: CSANGRGQETQYF
D: TRBD1; J: TRBJ2-7; V: TRBV15; size: few; DNA: TGTGCCACCAGCGGACAGGGGTTTTCCTACGAGCAGTACTTC; CDR3: CATSGQGFSYEQYF
D: -; J: TRBJ2-3; V: TRBV7-9; size: few; DNA: TGTGCCAGCAGCTTTTCGGTGAGGAGAAGCACAGATACGCAGTATTTT; CDR3: CASSFSVRRSTDTQYF